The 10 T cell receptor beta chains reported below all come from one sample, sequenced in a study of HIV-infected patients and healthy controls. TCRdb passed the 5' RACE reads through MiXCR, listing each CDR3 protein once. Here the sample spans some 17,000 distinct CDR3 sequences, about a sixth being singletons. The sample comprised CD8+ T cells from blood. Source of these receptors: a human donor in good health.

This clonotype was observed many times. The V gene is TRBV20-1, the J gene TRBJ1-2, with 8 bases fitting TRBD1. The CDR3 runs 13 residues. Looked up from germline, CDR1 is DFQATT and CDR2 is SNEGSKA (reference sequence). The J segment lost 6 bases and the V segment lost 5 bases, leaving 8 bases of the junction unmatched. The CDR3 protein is CSAGPRGRNGYTF. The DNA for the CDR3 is TGCAGTGCTGGACCCAGGGGGCGGAATGGCTACACCTTC.

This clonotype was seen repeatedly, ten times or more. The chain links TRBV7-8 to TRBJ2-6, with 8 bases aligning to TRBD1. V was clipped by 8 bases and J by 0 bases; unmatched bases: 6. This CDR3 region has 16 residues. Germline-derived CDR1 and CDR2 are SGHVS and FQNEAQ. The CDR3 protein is CASWTGSLSGANVLTF. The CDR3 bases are TGTGCCAGCTGGACAGGGAGCCTCTCTGGGGCCAACGTCCTGACTTTC. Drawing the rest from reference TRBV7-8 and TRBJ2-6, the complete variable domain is GAGVSQSPRYKVAKRGQDVALRCDPISGHVSLFWYQQALGQGPEFLTYFQNEAQLDKSGLPSDRFFAERPEGSVSTLKIQRTQQEDSAVYLCASWTGSLSGANVLTFGAGSRLTVL.

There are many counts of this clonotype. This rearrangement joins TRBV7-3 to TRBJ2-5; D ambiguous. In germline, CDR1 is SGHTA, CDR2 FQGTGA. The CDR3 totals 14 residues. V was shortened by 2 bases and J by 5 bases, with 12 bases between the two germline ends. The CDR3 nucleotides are TGTGCCAGCAGCTTAGGTGGGGTTCTGGAGACCCAGTACTTC. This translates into CASSLGGVLETQYF. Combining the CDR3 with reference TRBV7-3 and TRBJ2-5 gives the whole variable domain GAGVSQTPSNKVTEKGKYVELRCDPISGHTALYWYRQSLGQGPEFLIYFQGTGAADDSGLPNDRFFAVRPEGSVSTLKIQRTERGDSAVYLCASSLGGVLETQYFGPGTRLLVL.

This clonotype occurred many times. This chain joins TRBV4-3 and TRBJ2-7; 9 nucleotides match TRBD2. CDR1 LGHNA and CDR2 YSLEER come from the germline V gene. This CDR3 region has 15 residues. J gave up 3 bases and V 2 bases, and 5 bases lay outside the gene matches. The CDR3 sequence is CASSQYGAGGYEQYF. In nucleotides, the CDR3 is TGCGCCAGCAGCCAATATGGAGCGGGGGGCTACGAGCAGTACTTC.

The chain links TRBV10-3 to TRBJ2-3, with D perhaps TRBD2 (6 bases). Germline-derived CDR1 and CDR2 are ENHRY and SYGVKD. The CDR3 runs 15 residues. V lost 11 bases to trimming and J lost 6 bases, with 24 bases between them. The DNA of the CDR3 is TGTGCCGATCGCATGGCGGGAACCGGAGGGGATACGCAGTATTTT. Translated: CADRMAGTGGDTQYF.

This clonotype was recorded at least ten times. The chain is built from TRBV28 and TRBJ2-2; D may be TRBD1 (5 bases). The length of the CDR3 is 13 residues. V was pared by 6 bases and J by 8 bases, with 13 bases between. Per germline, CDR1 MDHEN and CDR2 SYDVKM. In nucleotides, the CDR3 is TGTGCCAGCAGGACCAGGGCGATTGGGGAGCTGTTTTTT. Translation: CASRTRAIGELFF.

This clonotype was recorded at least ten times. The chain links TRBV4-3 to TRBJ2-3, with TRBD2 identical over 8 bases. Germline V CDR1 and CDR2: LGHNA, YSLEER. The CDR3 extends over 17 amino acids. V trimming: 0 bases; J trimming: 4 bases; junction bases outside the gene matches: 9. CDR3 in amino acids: CASSQDLGSGGSDTQYF. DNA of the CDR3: TGCGCCAGCAGCCAAGATCTTGGAAGCGGGGGTTCAGATACGCAGTATTTT.

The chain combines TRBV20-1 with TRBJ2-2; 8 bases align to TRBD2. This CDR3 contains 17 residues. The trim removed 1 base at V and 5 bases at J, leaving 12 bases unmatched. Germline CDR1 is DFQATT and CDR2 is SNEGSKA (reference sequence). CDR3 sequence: CSARGSPGLVGTGELFF. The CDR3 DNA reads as TGCAGTGCTAGAGGCTCTCCGGGACTAGTGGGTACCGGGGAGCTGTTTTTT.

CDR3 DNA sequence: TGTGCCAGCAGTTCCCTTGGGGAGGGTCAGCCCCAGCATTTT. This codes for CASSSLGEGQPQHF. This chain joins TRBV12-3 or TRBV12-4 and TRBJ1-5, with no clear D. The CDR3 is 14 residues long. Trimming stripped 4 bases from V and 6 bases from J, with 13 bases between.

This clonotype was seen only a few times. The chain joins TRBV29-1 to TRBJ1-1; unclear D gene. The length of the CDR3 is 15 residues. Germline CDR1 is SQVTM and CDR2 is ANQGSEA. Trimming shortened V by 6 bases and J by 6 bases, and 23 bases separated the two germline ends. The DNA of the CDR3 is TGCAGCGTCCCTCCTACGGACCTGAGTTTGCCTGAAGCTTTCTTT. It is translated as CSVPPTDLSLPEAFF.